These T cell receptor beta chains were read from a single sample in a study of monozygotic twins with cystic fibrosis. The method was immunoSEQ multiplex PCR; TCRdb's version includes in-frame clones alone and lacks a portion of them. The sample shows 30,000 to 45,000 clones, 75% to 90% of them seen only once. The sample consisted of blood. These receptors came from a girl aged 2-10 years with cystic fibrosis. CDR3s include the opening cysteine and the closing phenylalanine or tryptophan. The D gene is left open where the match is weak. Clone size is given for some rows only: seen once, a few or many times, or a class if the clone is expanded.

TRBV7-2	TRBD2	TRBJ2-3	.	CASSLWASGGDTQYF	TGTGCCAGCAGCTTATGGGCTAGCGGGGGGGATACGCAGTATTTT
TRBV6-5	TRBD1	TRBJ2-7	.	CASSYTGDSYEQYF	TGTGCCAGCAGTTACACAGGGGACTCCTACGAGCAGTACTTC
TRBV7-8	.	TRBJ2-7	.	CASSSSRYEQYF	TGTGCCAGCAGCTCATCCAGGTACGAGCAGTACTTC
TRBV29-1	TRBD1	TRBJ2-5	.	CSVESDREETQYF	TGCAGCGTTGAATCGGACAGGGAAGAGACCCAGTACTTC
TRBV11-1	.	TRBJ2-1	few	CASSFGEINEQFF	TGTGCCAGCAGCTTCGGGGAGATCAATGAGCAGTTCTTC
TRBV6-5	.	TRBJ1-1	once	CASSWNEAYTEAFF	TGTGCCAGCAGTTGGAACGAAGCTTACACTGAAGCTTTCTTT
TRBV4-2	.	TRBJ1-1	few	CASSQVLSSEAFF	TGTGCCAGCAGCCAAGTTCTGAGTTCTGAAGCTTTCTTT
TRBV5-6	TRBD1	TRBJ2-7	few	CASSPTGALPYEQYF	TGTGCCAGCAGCCCGACAGGGGCCCTACCCTACGAGCAGTACTTC
TRBV27	.	TRBJ2-1	.	CASKVAGEQFF	TGTGCCAGCAAGGTGGCGGGGGAGCAGTTCTTC
TRBV6-7	TRBD1	TRBJ2-5	once	CASRAPGQGWTQYF	TGTGCCAGCAGGGCACCGGGACAGGGCTGGACCCAGTACTTC
TRBV21-1	.	TRBJ1-1	once	CASSNSGGTEAFF	TGTGCCAGCAGCAATTCAGGGGGCACTGAAGCTTTCTTT
TRBV2	TRBD2	TRBJ2-7	.	CASSAKFGTSGYEQYF	TGTGCCAGCAGCGCCAAATTCGGGACTAGCGGCTACGAGCAGTACTTC
TRBV5-1	.	TRBJ2-2	.	CASSLAGGELFF	TGCGCCAGCAGCTTGGCCGGCGGGGAGCTGTTTTTT
TRBV9	TRBD1	TRBJ1-1	.	CASSVDRGSRGAFF	TGTGCCAGCAGCGTCGACAGGGGGTCCCGTGGGGCTTTCTTT
TRBV7-8	.	TRBJ2-6	.	CASSFRFGANVLTF	TGTGCCAGCAGCTTTAGGTTTGGGGCCAACGTCCTGACTTTC
TRBV9	.	TRBJ1-2	.	CASSADYGYTF	TGTGCCAGCAGCGCGGACTATGGCTACACCTTC
TRBV18	TRBD1	TRBJ2-7	.	CASSLIRDRVSEQYF	TGTGCCAGCTCACTTATTCGGGACAGGGTGAGCGAGCAGTACTTC
TRBV1	.	TRBJ2-5	.	CTSFRGGREETQYF	TGCACCAGCTTCCGGGGGGGCCGGGAAGAGACCCAGTACTTC
TRBV2	TRBD2	TRBJ2-7	.	CASSEAAGGAGQYF	TGTGCCAGCAGTGAAGCTGCCGGGGGGGCAGGGCAGTACTTC
TRBV6-5	TRBD2	TRBJ2-7	.	CASSKTGGMEQYF	TGTGCCAGCAGTAAAACGGGGGGGATGGAGCAGTACTTC
TRBV5-1	.	TRBJ1-6	.	CASSLTPGGDVSPLHF	TGCGCCAGCAGCTTGACCCCAGGAGGGGACGTGTCACCCCTCCACTTT
TRBV13	TRBD2	TRBJ2-4	.	CASSSLAGVLSAKNIQYF	TGTGCCAGCAGCTCACTAGCGGGGGTGCTGTCAGCCAAAAACATTCAGTACTTC
TRBV9	.	TRBJ1-6	few	CASSVDMGSNSPLHF	TGTGCCAGCAGCGTAGATATGGGGTCCAATTCACCCCTCCACTTT
TRBV4-1	TRBD1	TRBJ2-7	.	CASSRIRDSSSPRDYEQYF	TGCGCCAGCAGCCGAATCCGGGACAGCAGCTCACCACGGGACTACGAGCAGTACTTC
TRBV14	.	TRBJ1-2	.	CASSHRPGDFYGYTF	TGTGCCAGCAGCCATCGTCCAGGGGACTTCTATGGCTACACCTTC
TRBV19	.	TRBJ1-1	few	CASSLGAEAFF	TGTGCCAGTAGTTTGGGCGCTGAAGCTTTCTTT
TRBV7-9	.	TRBJ2-7	.	CASSYEQYF	TGTGCCAGCAGCTACGAGCAGTACTTC
TRBV5-6	.	TRBJ1-1	.	CASSLRGTEAFF	TGTGCCAGCAGCTTGAGGGGCACTGAAGCTTTCTTT
TRBV10-3	.	TRBJ1-2	few	CAISAPEIYGYTF	TGTGCCATCAGTGCGCCCGAAATCTATGGCTACACCTTC
TRBV6-5	.	TRBJ1-2	.	CASSYWGDGYTF	TGTGCCAGCAGTTATTGGGGGGATGGCTACACCTTC
TRBV18	TRBD2	TRBJ2-3	.	CASSLGGTSGGDTDTQYF	TGTGCCAGCTCACTCGGTGGAACCAGCGGGGGGGACACAGATACGCAGTATTTT
TRBV2	TRBD1	TRBJ1-3	.	CASSEGGTGHNTIYF	TGTGCCAGCAGTGAAGGGGGGACAGGGCACAACACCATATATTTT
TRBV6-6	TRBD2	TRBJ2-5	.	CASSYQGLAEETQYF	TGTGCCAGCAGTTACCAGGGACTAGCGGAAGAGACCCAGTACTTC
TRBV5-4	.	TRBJ1-1	.	CASSLAGRNTEAFF	TGTGCCAGCAGCTTAGCGGGAAGGAACACTGAAGCTTTCTTT
TRBV6-6	.	TRBJ1-2	few	CASRKAGVDGYTF	TGTGCCAGCAGGAAAGCGGGGGTAGACGGCTACACCTTC
TRBV5-1	TRBD1	TRBJ1-2	.	CASSPSNPYRGGSGYTF	TGCGCCAGCAGCCCCTCGAACCCTTACAGGGGAGGTTCGGGCTACACCTTC
TRBV7-2	.	TRBJ1-2	.	CASSLGSGLSPYGYTF	TGTGCCAGCAGCTTAGGTTCGGGGTTAAGCCCATATGGCTACACCTTC
TRBV2	.	TRBJ1-2	.	CASSATHREESYTF	TGTGCCAGCAGTGCTACCCACAGGGAGGAGAGCTACACCTTC
TRBV6-5	.	TRBJ1-1	.	CASRSPAAANTEAFF	TGTGCCAGCAGGTCTCCGGCGGCAGCGAACACTGAAGCTTTCTTT
TRBV30	.	TRBJ2-2	once	CAWSVRATGELFF	TGTGCCTGGAGTGTACGGGCGACCGGGGAGCTGTTTTTT
TRBV25-1	TRBD1	TRBJ1-2	.	CASSPHRTGGAQNYGYTF	TGTGCCAGCAGTCCTCATCGGACAGGGGGCGCCCAAAACTATGGCTACACCTTC
TRBV20-1	.	TRBJ1-1	.	CSASRGTEAFF	TGCAGTGCTAGTAGGGGGACTGAAGCTTTCTTT
TRBV30	.	TRBJ2-7	.	CAWSDGGPYEQYF	TGTGCCTGGAGTGACGGGGGACCCTACGAGCAGTACTTC
TRBV5-1	.	TRBJ2-3	.	CASSLVADTQYF	TGCGCCAGCAGCTTGGTAGCAGATACGCAGTATTTT
TRBV5-1	TRBD1	TRBJ2-2	.	CASSLDRGQNGELFF	TGCGCCAGCAGCTTGGACAGGGGGCAAAACGGGGAGCTGTTTTTT
TRBV7-2	.	TRBJ1-6	few	CASSLWGGETSPLHF	TGTGCCAGCAGCTTATGGGGGGGAGAAACTTCACCCCTCCACTTT
TRBV20-1	.	TRBJ1-5	.	CSAGTGLPQHF	TGCAGTGCGGGAACAGGGCTACCCCAGCATTTT
TRBV19	TRBD1	TRBJ1-2	.	CASSWDRRGYGYTF	TGTGCCAGTAGTTGGGACAGGAGGGGCTATGGCTACACCTTC